This entry lists 10 T cell receptor beta chains sequenced from one sample in a study of T cell repertoires in cytomegalovirus infection. These receptors' antigens are unknown. TCRdb reprocessed the reads via MiXCR and lists one record per CDR3 protein. The sample gives hundreds of thousands of distinct CDR3 sequences, 25% to 35% of which show up once; about a sixth is in the top ten. This material consisted of cultured PBMCs, taken from culture after CMV antigen stimulation. The source of these receptors is a human donor in good health (CMV status not recorded). Some clones in this sample may be carry-over from other donors' samples.

This sequence joins TRBV10-1 and TRBJ1-2, with TRBD1 identical over 7 bases. The CDR3 is 14 amino acids. In germline, CDR1 is WNHNN, CDR2 SYGVQD (reference sequence). V shed 7 bases, J shed 4 bases, and the junction held 9 bases outside the gene matches. CDR3 in DNA: TGCGCCAGCATCCCCAGGGGGAAAGGCTATGGCTACACCTTC. This encodes CASIPRGKGYGYTF.

This chain joins TRBV7-3 and TRBJ2-7; unclear D gene. Trimming stripped 2 bases from V and 4 bases from J, with 9 bases between. Germline V CDR1 and CDR2: SGHTA, FQGTGA. The CDR3 is made up of 13 amino acids. In DNA form, the CDR3 reads TGTGCCAGCAGCTTACCCTTTGGGTACGAGCAGTACTTC. Its protein is CASSLPFGYEQYF. The full variable domain, with the rest looked up from reference TRBV7-3 and TRBJ2-7, is GAGVSQTPSNKVTEKGKYVELRCDPISGHTALYWYRQSLGQGPEFLIYFQGTGAADDSGLPNDRFFAVRPEGSVSTLKIQRTERGDSAVYLCASSLPFGYEQYFGPGTRLTVT.

V usage is TRBV28 and J usage is TRBJ1-1, with TRBD1 as a possible D gene (6 bases). This CDR3 spans 16 amino acids. Germline V lookup: CDR1 MDHEN, CDR2 SYDVKM. The V end lost 5 bases, the J end lost 1 base, and 17 bases lay between the germline ends. The CDR3 loop reads CASSTHRQGTNTEAFF. For the CDR3, the DNA is TGTGCCAGCAGTACACATCGCCAGGGGACGAACACTGAAGCTTTCTTT.

The chain links TRBV7-2 to TRBJ2-3; D is ambiguous. Deletions cut 5 bases from V and 5 bases from J, with 11 bases between. The germline V gene encodes CDR1 SGHTA and CDR2 FQGNSA. CDR3 length equals 13 residues. This CDR3 is CASSLTDGDTQYF. The CDR3 DNA sequence: TGTGCCAGCAGCCTTACGGATGGAGATACGCAGTATTTT.

The chain joins TRBV7-2 to TRBJ2-3; no firm D call. V was shortened by 7 bases and J by 2 bases, with 10 bases between the two germline ends. The CDR3 is made up of 13 amino acids. In germline, CDR1 is SGHTA, CDR2 FQGNSA. The CDR3 is CASTRAPTDTQYF. Written as DNA, the CDR3 is TGTGCCAGCACCCGGGCCCCCACAGATACGCAGTATTTT.

This clonotype occurred a few times. This chain links TRBV5-5 with TRBJ1-1; 9 bases match TRBD1. V lost 1 base, J lost 3 bases, and 13 bases stayed unmatched. The CDR3 is 18 residues long. CDR1 and CDR2 (germline): SGHKS, YYEKEE (reference sequence). The CDR3 DNA is TGTGCCAGCAGCTTGTGGTCGGGACAGGGCAAAGGAGACACTGAAGCTTTCTTT. It codes for CASSLWSGQGKGDTEAFF.

This clonotype turned up a few times. V usage is TRBV7-2 and J usage is TRBJ2-4, with TRBD1 matching over 7 bases. The CDR3 spans 14 residues. J was trimmed by 15 bases and V by 0 bases; bases with no gene match: 11. Germline V gene data show CDR1 as SGHTA and CDR2 as FQGNSA. CDR3 in DNA: TGTGCCAGCAGCTTAGCGACCCGACAGGGCGTAGGGTACTTC. Protein sequence: CASSLATRQGVGYF.

The V call is TRBV5-6, the J call TRBJ2-4; D uncertain. The ends were cut back, 3 bases at V and 0 bases at J, with 13 bases in the middle. CDR1 is SGHDT and CDR2 is YYEEEE in the germline V gene. The CDR3 is 16 amino acids. The CDR3 region has the DNA TGTGCCAGCAGCTATCGCACATCACTAGCCAAAAACATTCAGTACTTC. As protein: CASSYRTSLAKNIQYF.

This clonotype was counted between two and nine times. The rearrangement links TRBV11-2 to TRBJ1-1; tentatively, D is TRBD1 (5 bases). V lost 4 bases to trimming and J lost 3 bases, with 9 bases between them. The CDR3 extends over 13 amino acids. Germline values: CDR1 SGHAT, CDR2 FQNNGV. CDR3 sequence: CASSWGRYTEAFF. CDR3 nucleotide sequence: TGTGCCAGCAGCTGGGGACGGTACACTGAAGCTTTCTTT.

V usage is TRBV5-4 and J usage is TRBJ2-3, with 12 bases matching TRBD2. Germline-derived CDR1 and CDR2 are SGHNT and YYREEE (reference sequence). The CDR3 is 23 amino acids. The trim removed 1 base at V and 6 bases at J, leaving 27 bases unmatched. Here the CDR3 reads CASSLKVLAGGRRDWPAPDTQYF. In nucleotides, the CDR3 is TGTGCCAGCAGCTTGAAAGTACTAGCGGGAGGTCGCCGCGATTGGCCCGCCCCGGATACGCAGTATTTT.